Each of the 10 T cell receptor beta chains below was sequenced from the same sample in a study of cytomegalovirus exposure and HLA in healthy donors. PCR used 60 Vbeta primers and 13 Jbeta primers. This table comes from immunoSEQ multiplex PCR, and its TCRdb copy is limited to in-frame clones, with some not included. The sample yields some 200,000 clones, roughly 72% seen once. The sample was PBMCs. The source is a young woman in good health and CMV-seropositive.

The chain uses TRBV5-1 and TRBJ2-1; a possible D gene is TRBD2 (6 bases). Germline V gene data show CDR1 as SGHRS and CDR2 as YFSETQ. The CDR3 spans 13 residues. The V and J ends lost 3 bases and 10 bases respectively, with 14 bases between them. The CDR3 reads CASSSPPREEQFF. CDR3 DNA sequence: TGCGCCAGCAGCTCCCCCCCCCGGGAGGAGCAGTTCTTC.

This clone occurred once. The rearrangement links TRBV5-1 to TRBJ1-2; the match to TRBD1 covers 9 bases. The junction had 5 bases not matched to a gene; V was cut back by 4 bases and J by 4 bases. The CDR3 is made up of 14 amino acids. Germline-derived CDR1 and CDR2 are SGHRS and YFSETQ. CDR3 region: CASSVDRGVYGYTF. The DNA of the CDR3 is TGCGCCAGCAGCGTTGACAGGGGGGTCTATGGCTACACCTTC.

J is TRBJ1-2 and V is TRBV10-3; possible D gene TRBD1, 6 bases. This CDR3 comprises 14 residues. Per germline, CDR1 ENHRY and CDR2 SYGVKD. Trimming took 4 bases from V and 2 from J, leaving 11 bases between them. CDR3 bases: TGTGCCATCAGTGGGGCAGGGACAAACTATGGCTACACCTTC. Protein product: CAISGAGTNYGYTF.

This sequence joins TRBV29-1 and TRBJ1-2; 7 nucleotides match TRBD1. CDR3 size: 13 residues. CDR1 and CDR2 from the germline V gene are SQVTM and ANQGSEA. After removal of 6 bases from V and 7 bases from J, the junction contained 11 bases not matched to a gene. CDR3 sequence (DNA): TGCAGCGTCCGAACAGGGGCGAATACTGGCTACACCTTC. This codes for CSVRTGANTGYTF.

This chain links TRBV12-5 with TRBJ1-1; D gene uncertain. Trimming shortened V by 1 base and J by 1 base, and 16 bases separated the two germline ends. CDR1 is LGHNT, CDR2 FRNRAP, per germline. The CDR3 totals 17 residues. DNA for the CDR3: TGTGCTAGTGGTTTGGGACCCACAGTCCAGAAGAACACTGAAGCTTTCTTT. It is translated as CASGLGPTVQKNTEAFF.

V is TRBV19 and J is TRBJ1-5, with 10 positions matching TRBD1. V dropped 6 bases and J dropped 5; count of bases not matched to a gene: 7. The CDR3 consists of 15 residues. Germline loops: CDR1 LNHDA, CDR2 SQIVND (reference sequence). The CDR3 loop reads CASSPDRGRDQPQHF. CDR3 DNA sequence: TGTGCCAGTAGCCCTGACAGGGGGCGGGATCAGCCCCAGCATTTT.

The sample holds a few counts of this clone. This chain uses TRBV6-5 with TRBJ1-1; the D gene is possibly TRBD1 (6 bases). The CDR3 sequence is 15 residues long. Germline V gives CDR1 MNHEY, CDR2 SVGAGI. The V and J ends lost 2 bases and 5 bases respectively, with 15 bases between them. In DNA form, the CDR3 reads TGTGCCAGCAGTTACGGGCAGGGGTTTAGGACTGAAGCTTTCTTT. Residues: CASSYGQGFRTEAFF.

The chain has TRBV19 and TRBJ2-3, with D tentatively TRBD1 (5 bases). CDR1 LNHDA and CDR2 SQIVND come from the germline V gene (reference sequence). V was pared by 5 bases and J by 0 bases, with 12 bases between. CDR3 length: 15 residues. The CDR3 here is CASSRRQLSTDTQYF. CDR3 nucleotide sequence: TGTGCCAGTAGTCGAAGACAGCTTAGCACAGATACGCAGTATTTT.

This clone was seen only a few times. This chain links TRBV4-3 with TRBJ1-2; weak D call: TRBD1 (5 bases). V lost 0 bases and J 8 bases, leaving 16 bases between the germline ends. This CDR3 contains 15 residues. CDR1 LGHNA and CDR2 YSLEER come from the germline V gene. DNA of the CDR3: TGCGCCAGCAGCCAAGAATTAGGGATGTCAGGGGGCTACACCTTC. Translated, it gives CASSQELGMSGGYTF.

The rearrangement joins TRBV11-2 to TRBJ2-6; D is ambiguous. Trimming took 5 bases from V and 2 from J, leaving 7 bases between them. CDR3 length: 14 residues. From germline, CDR1 is SGHAT and CDR2 FQNNGV. CDR3 amino acids: CASSPGAGANVLTF. CDR3 DNA: TGTGCCAGCAGCCCCGGTGCTGGGGCCAACGTCCTGACTTTC.